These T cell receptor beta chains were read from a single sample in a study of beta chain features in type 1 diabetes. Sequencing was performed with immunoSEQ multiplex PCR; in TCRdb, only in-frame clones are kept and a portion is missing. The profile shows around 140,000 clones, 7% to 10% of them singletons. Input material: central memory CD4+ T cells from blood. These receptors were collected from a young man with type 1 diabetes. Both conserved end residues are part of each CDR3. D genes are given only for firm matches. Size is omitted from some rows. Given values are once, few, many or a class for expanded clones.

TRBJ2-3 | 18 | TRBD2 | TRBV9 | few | CASSIPRGGGPSTDTQYF | TGTGCCAGCAGCATCCCTCGCGGCGGGGGACCTAGCACAGATACGCAGTATTTT
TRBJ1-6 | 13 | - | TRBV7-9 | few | CASSPEGGVPLHF | TGTGCCAGCAGCCCAGAGGGGGGGGTGCCCCTCCACTTT
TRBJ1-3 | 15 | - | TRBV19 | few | CASRPGGRARDTIYF | TGTGCCAGTAGGCCCGGCGGACGCGCGAGGGACACCATATATTTT
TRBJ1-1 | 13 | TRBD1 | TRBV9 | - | CASSLGQGTEAFF | TGTGCCAGCAGCCTAGGACAGGGTACTGAAGCTTTCTTT
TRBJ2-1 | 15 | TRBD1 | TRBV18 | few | CASSRARDSYNEQFF | TGTGCCAGCTCACGGGCTCGGGACAGCTACAATGAGCAGTTCTTC
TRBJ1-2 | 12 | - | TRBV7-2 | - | CASSPRVPGYTF | TGTGCCAGCAGCCCCCGGGTACCTGGCTACACCTTC
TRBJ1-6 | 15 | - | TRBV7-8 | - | CASSLGQPWDSPLHF | TGTGCCAGCAGCTTAGGACAGCCTTGGGATTCACCCCTCCACTTT
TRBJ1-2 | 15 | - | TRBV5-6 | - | CASSLGQGLDYGYTF | TGTGCCAGCAGCTTAGGGCAGGGCCTAGACTATGGCTACACCTTC
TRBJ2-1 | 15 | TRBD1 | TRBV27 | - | CASSRTGGLYNEQFF | TGTGCCAGCAGTAGGACAGGGGGGCTCTACAATGAGCAGTTCTTC
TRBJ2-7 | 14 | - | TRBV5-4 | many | CASSRGDIAYEQYF | TGTGCCAGCAGTCGAGGGGACATCGCCTACGAGCAGTACTTC
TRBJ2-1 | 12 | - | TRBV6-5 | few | CASSPLRNEQFF | TGTGCCAGTTCCCCCCTGCGCAATGAGCAGTTCTTC
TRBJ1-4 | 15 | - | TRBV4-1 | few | CASSQDGMIDEKLFF | TGCGCCAGCAGCCAAGACGGTATGATAGATGAAAAACTGTTTTTT
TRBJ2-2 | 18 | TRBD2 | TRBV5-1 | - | CASSGISGGQANTGELFF | TGCGCCAGCAGCGGGATTAGCGGGGGCCAGGCGAACACCGGGGAGCTGTTTTTT
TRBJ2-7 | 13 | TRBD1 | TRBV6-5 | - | CASRGQGRDEQYF | TGTGCCAGCAGAGGACAGGGGAGGGACGAGCAGTACTTC
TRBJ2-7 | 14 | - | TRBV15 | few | CATSRDRGSYEQYF | TGTGCCACCAGCAGAGATAGGGGCTCCTACGAGCAGTACTTC
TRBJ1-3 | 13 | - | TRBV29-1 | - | CSAHSLSGNTIYF | TGCAGCGCCCATAGCCTCTCTGGAAACACCATATATTTT
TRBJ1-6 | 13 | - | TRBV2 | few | CASSGSPNSPLHF | TGTGCCAGCTCCGGGTCTCCTAATTCACCCCTCCACTTT
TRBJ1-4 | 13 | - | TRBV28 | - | CASQDSPREKLFF | TGTGCCAGCCAGGACTCACCTCGGGAAAAACTGTTTTTT
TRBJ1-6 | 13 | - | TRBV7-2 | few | CASNHGQTAPLHF | TGTGCCAGCAACCACGGACAGACCGCACCCCTCCACTTT
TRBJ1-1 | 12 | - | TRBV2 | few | CASEQGNTEAFF | TGTGCCAGCGAACAGGGGAACACTGAAGCTTTCTTT
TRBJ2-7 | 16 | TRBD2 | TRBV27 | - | CASSPTSGGVSSEQYF | TGTGCCAGCAGCCCGACTAGCGGGGGGGTTAGTTCGGAGCAGTACTTC
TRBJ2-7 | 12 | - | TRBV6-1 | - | CASSEGGYEQYF | TGTGCCAGCAGTGAAGGCGGCTACGAGCAGTACTTC
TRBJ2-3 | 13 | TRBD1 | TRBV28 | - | CAITGGAADTQYF | TGTGCCATCACAGGGGGCGCGGCAGATACGCAGTATTTT
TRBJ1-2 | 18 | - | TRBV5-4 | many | CASSLGPSVGVTNYGYTF | TGTGCCAGCAGCTTGGGGCCCTCGGTCGGGGTTACTAACTATGGCTACACCTTC
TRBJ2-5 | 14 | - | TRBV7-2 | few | CASSSQPVAETQYF | TGTGCCAGCAGCTCCCAACCGGTTGCAGAGACCCAGTACTTC
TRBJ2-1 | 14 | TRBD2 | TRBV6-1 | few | CASSEFHREGEQFF | TGTGCCAGCAGTGAATTTCATAGGGAGGGAGAGCAGTTCTTC
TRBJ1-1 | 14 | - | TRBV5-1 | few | CASSSTGIDTEAFF | TGCGCCAGCAGCTCTACAGGGATTGACACTGAAGCTTTCTTT